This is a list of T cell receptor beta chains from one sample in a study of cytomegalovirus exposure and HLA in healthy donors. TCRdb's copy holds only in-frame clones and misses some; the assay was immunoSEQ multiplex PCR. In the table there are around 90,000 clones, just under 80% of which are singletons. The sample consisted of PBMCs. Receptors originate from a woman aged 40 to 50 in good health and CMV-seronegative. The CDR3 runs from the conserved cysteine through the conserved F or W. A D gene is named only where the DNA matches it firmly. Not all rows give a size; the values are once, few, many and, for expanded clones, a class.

CASSHGETQPQHF TGCGCCAGCAGTCACGGGGAGACTCAGCCCCAGCATTTT TRBV10-2 NA NA TRBJ1-5
CASSSNPAGVGFYEQYF TGTGCCAGCAGTTCCAACCCCGCAGGGGTTGGGTTCTACGAGCAGTACTTC TRBV27 NA NA TRBJ2-7
CASSLEAQGNVLTF TGTGCCAGCAGCTTGGAGGCACAGGGCAACGTCCTGACTTTC TRBV5-4 NA NA TRBJ2-6
CSGRGLYQETQYF TGCAGCGGCCGCGGACTTTACCAAGAGACCCAGTACTTC TRBV29-1 NA NA TRBJ2-5
CASSPPTSTGYNEQFF TGTGCCAGCAGCCCCCCGACCTCGACAGGGTACAATGAGCAGTTCTTC TRBV13 NA TRBD1 TRBJ2-1
CASSQASSLAGGPYEQYF TGCGCCAGCAGCCAAGCCTCTTCTCTAGCGGGAGGGCCTTACGAGCAGTACTTC TRBV4-3 NA TRBD2 TRBJ2-7
CAWSLNRQGGPQYF TGTGCCTGGAGCCTGAATCGACAGGGGGGCCCCCAGTACTTC TRBV30 NA TRBD1 TRBJ2-5
CASSSVHGELFF TGTGCCAGCAGCTCGGTTCACGGGGAGCTGTTTTTT TRBV7-9 once NA TRBJ2-2
CATSKDRVGQPQHF TGTGCCACCAGCAAAGACAGGGTAGGTCAGCCCCAGCATTTT TRBV15 NA TRBD1 TRBJ1-5
CASSHRPWTSGITDTQYF TGTGCCAGCAGCCACCGCCCCTGGACTAGCGGGATAACAGATACGCAGTATTTT TRBV7-3 NA TRBD2 TRBJ2-3